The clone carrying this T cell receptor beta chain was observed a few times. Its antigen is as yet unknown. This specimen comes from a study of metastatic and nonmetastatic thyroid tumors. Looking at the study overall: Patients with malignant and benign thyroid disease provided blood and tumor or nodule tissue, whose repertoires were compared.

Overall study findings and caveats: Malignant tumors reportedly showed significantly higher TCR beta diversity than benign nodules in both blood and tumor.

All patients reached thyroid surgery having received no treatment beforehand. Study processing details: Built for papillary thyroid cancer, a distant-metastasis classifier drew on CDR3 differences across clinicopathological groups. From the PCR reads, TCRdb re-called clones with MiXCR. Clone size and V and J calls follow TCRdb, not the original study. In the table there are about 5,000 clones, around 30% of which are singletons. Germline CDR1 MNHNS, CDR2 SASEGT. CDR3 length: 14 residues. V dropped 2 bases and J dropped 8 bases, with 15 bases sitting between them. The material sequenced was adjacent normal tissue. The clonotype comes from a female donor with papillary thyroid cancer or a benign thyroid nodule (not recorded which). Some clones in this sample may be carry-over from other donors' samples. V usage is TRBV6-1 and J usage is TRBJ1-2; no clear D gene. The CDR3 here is CASSEIGRTAGYTF. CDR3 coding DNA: TGTGCCAGCAGTGAAATCGGACGAACCGCGGGCTACACCTTC.